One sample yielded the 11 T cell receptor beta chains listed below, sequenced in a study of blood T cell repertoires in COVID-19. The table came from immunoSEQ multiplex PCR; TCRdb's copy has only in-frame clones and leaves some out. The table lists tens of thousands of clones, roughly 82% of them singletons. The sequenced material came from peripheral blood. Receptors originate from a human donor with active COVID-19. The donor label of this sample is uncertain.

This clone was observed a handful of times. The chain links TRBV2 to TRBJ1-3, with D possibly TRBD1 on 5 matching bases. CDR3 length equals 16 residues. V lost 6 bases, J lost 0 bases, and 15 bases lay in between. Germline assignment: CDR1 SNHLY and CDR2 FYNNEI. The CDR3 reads CASRPDRSSSGNTIYF. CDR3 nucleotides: TGTGCCAGCAGACCAGACAGATCCAGCTCTGGAAACACCATATATTTT.

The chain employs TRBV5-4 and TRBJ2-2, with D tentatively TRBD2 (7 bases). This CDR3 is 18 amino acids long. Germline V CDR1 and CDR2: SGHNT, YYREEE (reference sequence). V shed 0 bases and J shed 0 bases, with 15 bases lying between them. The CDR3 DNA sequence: TGTGCCAGCAGCTTGGAAAATGGGAGGGACACGAACACCGGGGAGCTGTTTTTT. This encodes CASSLENGRDTNTGELFF. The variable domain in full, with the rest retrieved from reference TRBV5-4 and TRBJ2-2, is ETGVTQSPTHLIKTRGQQVTLRCSSQSGHNTVSWYQQALGQGPQFIFQYYREEENGRGNFPPRFSGLQFPNYSSELNVNALELDDSALYLCASSLENGRDTNTGELFFGEGSRLTVL.

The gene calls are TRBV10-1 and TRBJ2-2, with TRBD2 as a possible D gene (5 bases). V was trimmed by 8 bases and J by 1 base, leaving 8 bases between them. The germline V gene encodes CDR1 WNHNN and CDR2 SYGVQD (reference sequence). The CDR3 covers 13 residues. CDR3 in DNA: TGCGCCAGCCAGGACTGGAACACCGGGGAGCTGTTTTTT. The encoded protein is CASQDWNTGELFF.

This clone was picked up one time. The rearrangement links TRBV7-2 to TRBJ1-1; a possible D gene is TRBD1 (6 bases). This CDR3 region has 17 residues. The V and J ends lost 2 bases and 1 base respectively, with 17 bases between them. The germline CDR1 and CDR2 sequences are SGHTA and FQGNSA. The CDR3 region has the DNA TGTGCCAGCAGCTTAACGACAGGTTCAATTGGGAACACTGAAGCTTTCTTT. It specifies CASSLTTGSIGNTEAFF.

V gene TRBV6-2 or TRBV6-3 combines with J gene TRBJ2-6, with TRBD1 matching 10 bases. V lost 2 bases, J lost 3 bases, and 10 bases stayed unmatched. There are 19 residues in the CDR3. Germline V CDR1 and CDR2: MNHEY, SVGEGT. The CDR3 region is CASSYVQGQGNNGANVLTF. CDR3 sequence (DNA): TGTGCCAGCAGTTACGTCCAGGGACAGGGGAACAATGGGGCCAACGTCCTGACTTTC.

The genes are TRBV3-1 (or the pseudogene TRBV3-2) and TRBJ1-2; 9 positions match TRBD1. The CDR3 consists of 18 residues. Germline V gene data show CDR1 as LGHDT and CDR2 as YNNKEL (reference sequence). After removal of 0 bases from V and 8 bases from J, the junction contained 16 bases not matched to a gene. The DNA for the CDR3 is TGTGCCAGCAGCCAAGATTGGCGGGCGACAGGGGGTTTGGGAGGCTACACCTTC. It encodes CASSQDWRATGGLGGYTF.

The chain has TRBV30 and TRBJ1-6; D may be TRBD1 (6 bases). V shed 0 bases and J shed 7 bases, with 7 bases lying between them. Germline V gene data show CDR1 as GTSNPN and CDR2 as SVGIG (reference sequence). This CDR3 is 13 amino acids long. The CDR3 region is CAWSVGQNSPLHF. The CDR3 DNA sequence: TGTGCCTGGAGTGTTGGACAGAATTCACCCCTCCACTTT.

The CDR3 DNA follows: TGTGCCAGCAGCGTAGTGCAGGGAGCCGGGGGTGAGCAGTTCTTC. Residues: CASSVVQGAGGEQFF. This chain joins TRBV9 and TRBJ2-1, with D possibly TRBD2 on 6 matching bases. CDR1 is SGDLS, CDR2 YYNGEE, per germline. This CDR3 is built from 15 residues. V was pared by 0 bases and J by 9 bases, with 16 bases between.

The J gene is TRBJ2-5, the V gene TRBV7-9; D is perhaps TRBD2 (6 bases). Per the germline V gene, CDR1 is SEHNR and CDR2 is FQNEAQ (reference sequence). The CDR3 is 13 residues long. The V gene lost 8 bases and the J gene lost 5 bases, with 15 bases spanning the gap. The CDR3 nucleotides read TGTGCCAGCCTGACCTCGGGAGTGGAGACCCAGTACTTC. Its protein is CASLTSGVETQYF. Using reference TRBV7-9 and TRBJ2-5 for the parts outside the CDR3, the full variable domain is DTGVSQNPRHKITKRGQNVTFRCDPISEHNRLYWYRQTLGQGPEFLTYFQNEAQLEKSRLLSDRFSAERPKGSFSTLEIQRTEQGDSAMYLCASLTSGVETQYFGPGTRLLVL.

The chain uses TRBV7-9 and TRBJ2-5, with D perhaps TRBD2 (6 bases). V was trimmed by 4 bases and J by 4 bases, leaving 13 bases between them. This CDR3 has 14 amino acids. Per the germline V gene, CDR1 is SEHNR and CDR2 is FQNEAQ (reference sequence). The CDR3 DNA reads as TGTGCCAGCAGCTCTGGCGGGACTCGAGAGACCCAGTACTTC. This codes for CASSSGGTRETQYF.

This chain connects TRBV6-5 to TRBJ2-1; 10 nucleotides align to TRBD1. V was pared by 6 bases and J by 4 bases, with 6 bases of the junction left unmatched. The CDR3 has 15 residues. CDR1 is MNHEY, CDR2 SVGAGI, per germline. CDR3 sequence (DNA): TGTGCCAGCAGCTCGACAGGGGGCGAATACAATGAGCAGTTCTTC. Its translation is CASSSTGGEYNEQFF.